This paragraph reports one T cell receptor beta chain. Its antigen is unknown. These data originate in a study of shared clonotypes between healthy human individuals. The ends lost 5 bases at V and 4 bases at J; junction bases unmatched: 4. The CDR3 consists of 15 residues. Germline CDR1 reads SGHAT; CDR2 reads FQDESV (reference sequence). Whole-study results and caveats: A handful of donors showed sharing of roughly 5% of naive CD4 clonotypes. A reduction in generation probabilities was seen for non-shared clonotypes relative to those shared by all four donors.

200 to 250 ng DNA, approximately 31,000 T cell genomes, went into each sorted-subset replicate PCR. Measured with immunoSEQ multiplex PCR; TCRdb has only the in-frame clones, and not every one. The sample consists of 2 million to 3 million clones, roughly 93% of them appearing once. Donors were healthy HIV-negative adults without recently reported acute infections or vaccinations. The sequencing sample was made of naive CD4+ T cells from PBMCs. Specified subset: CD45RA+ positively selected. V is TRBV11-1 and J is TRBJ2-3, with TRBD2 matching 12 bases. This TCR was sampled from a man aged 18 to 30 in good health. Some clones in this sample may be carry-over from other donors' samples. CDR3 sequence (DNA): TGTGCCAGCAGCCAACTAGCGGGAGGCTCAGATACGCAGTATTTT. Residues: CASSQLAGGSDTQYF.